The 16 T cell receptor beta chains in this list originate from one sample, sequenced in a study of blood T cell repertoires in COVID-19. The protocol was immunoSEQ multiplex PCR, while the TCRdb copy is restricted to in-frame clones and leaves out a portion. Here the sample spans some 340,000 clones, 90% being singletons. Sequenced input: PBMCs or T cells enriched from blood (not recorded which). Every receptor here comes from a woman aged 25 to 45 who had been exposed to COVID-19.

The V and J genes are TRBV15 and TRBJ1-2; 9 bases match TRBD1. CDR3 length: 16 amino acids. V lost 4 bases, J lost 8 bases, and 14 bases stayed unmatched. Looked up from germline, CDR1 is LNHNV and CDR2 is YYDKDF (reference sequence). In nucleotides, the CDR3 is TGTGCCACCAGCACCAGGCCCCCGACAGGGGGGAAAGGCTACACCTTC. Encoded protein: CATSTRPPTGGKGYTF.

J is TRBJ1-5 and V is TRBV18; D is unclear. V dropped 3 bases and J dropped 4 bases, with 4 bases sitting between them. Germline V CDR1 and CDR2: KGHSH, LQKENI. The CDR3 runs 12 residues. In DNA form, the CDR3 reads TGTGCCAGCTCACCCCGGAATCAGCCCCAGCATTTT. Its translation: CASSPRNQPQHF.

The CDR3 DNA sequence: TGTGCCAGCAGCTTAGTAGGTTACCTGGGCCCTGAAGCTTTCTTT. This encodes CASSLVGYLGPEAFF. V gene TRBV7-9 combines with J gene TRBJ1-1; D gene uncertain. The V gene's germline CDR1 is SEHNR and CDR2 FQNEAQ (reference sequence). The CDR3 covers 15 residues. Trimming took 1 base from V and 6 from J, leaving 15 bases between them. Supplemented by reference TRBV7-9 and TRBJ1-1, the full variable domain reads DTGVSQNPRHKITKRGQNVTFRCDPISEHNRLYWYRQTLGQGPEFLTYFQNEAQLEKSRLLSDRFSAERPKGSFSTLEIQRTEQGDSAMYLCASSLVGYLGPEAFFGQGTRLTVV.

The chain combines TRBV19 with TRBJ1-6; weak D call: TRBD1 (5 bases). From germline, CDR1 is LNHDA and CDR2 SQIVND (reference sequence). CDR3 length equals 15 residues. V lost 8 bases and J lost 8, with 19 bases in between. This chain's CDR3 is CASRAGRLLHSPLHF. The CDR3 region has the DNA TGTGCCAGTCGAGCGGGACGGCTACTTCATTCACCCCTCCACTTT.

The chain employs TRBV9 and TRBJ1-1; D perhaps matches TRBD1 (6 bases). The CDR3 has 16 amino acids. Germline CDR1 is SGDLS and CDR2 is YYNGEE. V was clipped by 4 bases and J by 3 bases, with 19 bases between them. CDR3 region: CASSSVLGARDTEAFF. The DNA of the CDR3 is TGTGCCAGCAGCTCCGTCCTGGGGGCGCGAGACACTGAAGCTTTCTTT.

The J gene is TRBJ1-2, the V gene TRBV19; no firm D call. Trimming took 4 bases from V and 4 from J, leaving 13 bases between them. CDR1 and CDR2 from the germline V gene are LNHDA and SQIVND (reference sequence). The CDR3 runs to 14 residues. CDR3 in amino acids: CASSTGGSFYGYTF. The CDR3 DNA follows: TGTGCCAGTAGTACCGGAGGGTCCTTCTATGGCTACACCTTC.

This clone has only one observation. This sequence joins TRBV27 and TRBJ2-1; D unclear. The V and J ends lost 5 bases and 7 bases respectively, with 18 bases between them. Germline CDR1 MNHEY, CDR2 SMNVEV (reference sequence). The CDR3 runs to 15 residues. CDR3 bases: TGTGCCAGCAGTCCTCTAGTAAAGGTCCATAATGAGCAGTTCTTC. Protein: CASSPLVKVHNEQFF.

The chain recombines TRBV30 with TRBJ2-1; D is perhaps TRBD2 (5 bases). Trimming cost V 0 bases and J 10 bases, with 10 bases left between them. Per the germline V gene, CDR1 is GTSNPN and CDR2 is SVGIG (reference sequence). This CDR3 region has 12 residues. The CDR3 DNA reads TGTGCCTGGAGTGTGTATGGGAGCGAGCAGTTCTTC. This translates into CAWSVYGSEQFF.

The CDR3 DNA is TGCAGCGTTGGCGGGGGGGTGAGCTCCTACAATGAGCAGTTCTTC. Translating it yields CSVGGGVSSYNEQFF. The V gene is TRBV29-1, the J gene TRBJ2-1; 9 positions match TRBD2. J gave up 0 bases and V 4 bases, and 4 bases lay outside the gene matches. The CDR3 contains 15 residues. Germline CDR1 reads SQVTM; CDR2 reads ANQGSEA.

The chain joins TRBV7-8 to TRBJ2-5; TRBD1 matches at 8 bases. The CDR3 has 17 amino acids. With V trimmed by 6 bases and J by 4 bases, 16 bases remained unmatched. The germline CDR1 and CDR2 sequences are SGHVS and FQNEAQ. CDR3 bases: TGTGCCAGCAGACCCGACAGGGGAGTAAGGATGGGAGAGACCCAGTACTTC. This sequence encodes CASRPDRGVRMGETQYF.

The chain carries TRBV4-2 and TRBJ1-2, with TRBD1 as a possible D gene (6 bases). Germline-derived CDR1 and CDR2 are LGHNA and YNFKEQ. The V end lost 0 bases, the J end lost 1 base, and 12 bases lay between the germline ends. The CDR3 covers 16 residues. CDR3 coding DNA: TGTGCCAGCAGCCAAGATTGGTCAGGGGTTAACTATGGCTACACCTTC. Translating gives CASSQDWSGVNYGYTF.

The genes are TRBV6-5 and TRBJ2-1; TRBD2 might be the D (6 bases). The V end lost 6 bases, the J end lost 10 bases, and 13 bases lay between the germline ends. This CDR3 comprises 12 residues. Germline V gene sequence: CDR1 MNHEY, CDR2 SVGAGI. The CDR3 sequence: CASRGLVVEQFF. CDR3 sequence (DNA): TGTGCCAGCAGGGGACTTGTGGTGGAGCAGTTCTTC.

V gene TRBV15 combines with J gene TRBJ2-7; D uncertain. The CDR3 runs 15 residues. Looked up from germline, CDR1 is LNHNV and CDR2 is YYDKDF (reference sequence). Trimming cost V 0 bases and J 3 bases, with 12 bases left between them. The CDR3 DNA reads TGTGCCACCAGCAGAGATCTGAGGCTGAGCTACGAGCAGTACTTC. Translated, it gives CATSRDLRLSYEQYF. The full variable domain, completed using reference TRBV15 and TRBJ2-7, is DAMVIQNPRYQVTQFGKPVTLSCSQTLNHNVMYWYQQKSSQAPKLLFHYYDKDFNNEADTPDNFQSRRPNTSFCFLDIRSPGLGDTAMYLCATSRDLRLSYEQYFGPGTRLTVT.

This clone came up a few times. V usage is TRBV15 and J usage is TRBJ1-4, with a weak D call TRBD1 (6 bases). Germline V CDR1 and CDR2: LNHNV, YYDKDF (reference sequence). Trimming pared 5 bases from V and 8 bases from J, leaving 18 bases between. The CDR3 totals 15 residues. This CDR3 is CATSGEAGGGEKLFF. The CDR3 DNA reads as TGTGCCACCAGCGGCGAAGCGGGGGGGGGCGAAAAACTGTTTTTT.

The rearrangement links TRBV7-2 to TRBJ2-5, with 7 bases fitting TRBD2. CDR1 and CDR2 (germline): SGHTA, FQGNSA. The CDR3 length is 14 residues. V trimming: 2 bases; J trimming: 5 bases; junction bases outside the gene matches: 5. This CDR3 is CASSLIAGDETQYF. DNA of the CDR3: TGTGCCAGCAGCTTAATCGCGGGGGATGAGACCCAGTACTTC.

The chain combines TRBV24-1 with TRBJ2-1; 8 nucleotides align to TRBD1. The CDR3 covers 13 residues. Trimming cost V 6 bases and J 7 bases; bases outside gene matches: 4. Looked up from germline, CDR1 is KGHDR and CDR2 is SFDVKD. CDR3: CATSNTGGNEQFF. In DNA form, the CDR3 reads TGTGCCACCAGTAACACAGGGGGGAATGAGCAGTTCTTC.